The clone carrying this T cell receptor beta chain was picked up many times. Its cognate antigen is unknown. The data are from a study of breast tumors, draining lymph nodes, adjacent tissues. General study points: Luminal-like breast cancer showed significantly higher tumor–nontumor repertoire similarity than basal-like. Tumor repertoires ranked between lymph nodes and nontumor tissue in diversity, with V and J gene preferences. Tumor T cell lymph node origin was a supported hypothesis, not proven.

CDR1 SEHNR and CDR2 FQNEAQ come from the germline V gene (reference sequence). The CDR3 consists of 15 residues. The J segment lost 3 bases and the V segment lost 4 bases, leaving 2 bases of the junction unmatched. The lymph nodes were axillary draining lymph nodes from breast cancer patients. TCRdb fed the multiplex PCR reads into MiXCR, producing one record per CDR3 protein. Of 150,000 to 250,000 distinct CDR3 sequences listed, 25% to 40% are singletons. The sequenced sample was axillary lymph node tissue. The clonotype comes from a female donor with breast cancer. Some clones in this sample may be carry-over from other donors' samples. The chain is built from TRBV7-9 and TRBJ2-3, with 12 bases aligning to TRBD1. This chain's CDR3 is CASSWGQGATDTQYF. CDR3 in DNA: TGTGCCAGCAGCTGGGGACAGGGGGCTACAGATACGCAGTATTTT.